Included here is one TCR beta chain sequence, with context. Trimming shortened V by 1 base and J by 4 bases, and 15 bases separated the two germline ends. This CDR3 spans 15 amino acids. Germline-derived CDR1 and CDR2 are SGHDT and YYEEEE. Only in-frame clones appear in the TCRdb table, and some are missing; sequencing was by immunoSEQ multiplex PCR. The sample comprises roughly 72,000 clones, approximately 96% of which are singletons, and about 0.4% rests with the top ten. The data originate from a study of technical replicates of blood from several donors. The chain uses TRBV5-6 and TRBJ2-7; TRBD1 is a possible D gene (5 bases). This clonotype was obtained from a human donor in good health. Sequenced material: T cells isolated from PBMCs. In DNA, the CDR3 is TGTGCCAGCAGCTTGCGACAGCTTTTTTTGTACGAGCAGTACTTC. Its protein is CASSLRQLFLYEQYF.